This entry concerns a single T cell receptor (beta chain). No antigen is known for it. Base qualities were left out, and no much larger clone turns up one base away. The data were taken from a study of T cell changes during pregnancy in multiple sclerosis (dated by TCRdb to about 2019). Turning to the overall study: The study looked at changes in the T cell repertoire across pregnancy in women with multiple sclerosis.

CDR1 and CDR2 were assigned from the germline V gene as SGHTA and FQGNSA. Ends trimmed: V by 6 bases, J by 2 bases; bases unmatched to a gene: 9. Taken from cysteine to phenylalanine, the CDR3 has 16 residues. CDR3 DNA only is kept here, 48 bases in frame from base 1. Libraries were prepared through the immunoSEQ multiplex PCR assay. Not all clones reach the TCRdb copy of this immuneACCESS table, which keeps in-frame sequences only. Checked studies attribute under half of the gap to unresolved V genes and leave the rest unexplained. The sample profile shows approximately 90,000 clones; roughly 93% of them were found once. The ten largest account for around 0.84% of the sample.

The V and J segments used are TRBV7-2 and TRBJ2-2, and TRBD2 matches 7 of the central bases. This TCR derives from a female donor with multiple sclerosis, enrolled in a pregnancy study. The sequences come from peripheral blood, collected in the third trimester of pregnancy. The CDR3 protein: CASSSSSGLNTGELFF. The DNA sequence follows: TGTGCCAGCAGTTCCTCTAGCGGACTAAACACCGGGGAGCTGTTTTTT.